A selection of T cell receptor beta chains follows, all from one sample in a study of Graves' ophthalmopathy and Graves' hyperthyroidism. TCRdb reanalysed the multiplex PCR reads using MiXCR and keeps one entry per CDR3 protein. Of roughly 500,000 distinct CDR3 sequences in the sample, approximately 15% were seen once. Sequenced material: blood. The origin of the receptors is a woman in her 30s with Graves' ophthalmopathy. The CDR3 runs from the conserved cysteine through the conserved F or W. A D gene is named only where the DNA matches it firmly. Part of the rows lack a size; the others show once, few, many or a class for expanded clones.

abundance	v_gene	j_gene	d_gene	CDR3aa	CDR3nt
many	TRBV10-3	TRBJ1-5	NA	CAISAEGGAGQPQHF	TGTGCCATCAGTGCCGAGGGGGGGGCCGGGCAGCCCCAGCATTTT
many	TRBV6-1	TRBJ2-7	TRBD2	CASSRPGAGGSYEQYF	TGTGCCAGCAGTAGACCCGGAGCGGGGGGGTCCTACGAGCAGTACTTC
many	TRBV20-1	TRBJ1-6	NA	CSAYRQVYNSPLHF	TGCAGTGCTTATCGACAGGTCTATAATTCACCCCTCCACTTT
many	TRBV25-1	TRBJ2-2	TRBD1	CASKGTGEVGELFF	TGTGCCAGCAAAGGGACAGGGGAGGTCGGGGAGCTGTTTTTT
many	TRBV11-2	TRBJ2-7	TRBD2	CASRRSSGEATYEQYF	TGTGCCAGCAGGAGGTCTAGCGGGGAGGCAACCTACGAGCAGTACTTC
many	TRBV10-3	TRBJ2-5	TRBD1	CAISAPGTGKETQYF	TGTGCCATCAGTGCCCCCGGGACAGGGAAAGAGACCCAGTACTTC
few	TRBV7-2	TRBJ2-7	NA	CASSPPLRSSEQYF	TGTGCCAGCAGCCCTCCCCTCCGTAGCTCCGAGCAGTACTTC
NA	TRBV28	TRBJ2-7	TRBD2	CASSLERGAGASYEQYF	TGTGCCAGCAGTTTAGAACGAGGAGCGGGGGCCTCCTACGAGCAGTACTTC
many	TRBV28	TRBJ1-1	NA	CASSLRQMANTEAFF	TGTGCCAGCAGTTTAAGACAGATGGCGAACACTGAAGCTTTCTTT
many	TRBV12-3/TRBV12-4	TRBJ1-5	NA	CASSPSRRYNQPQHF	TGTGCCAGCAGCCCGTCACGGCGATACAATCAGCCCCAGCATTTT
many	TRBV6-2/TRBV6-3	TRBJ1-2	NA	CASSYPNVRNYGYTF	TGTGCCAGCAGTTACCCAAACGTGAGGAACTATGGCTACACCTTC
NA	TRBV28	TRBJ1-1	NA	CASSFGQLELTEAFF	TGTGCCAGCAGTTTCGGGCAGCTAGAGCTAACTGAAGCTTTCTTT
NA	TRBV12-3/TRBV12-4	TRBJ1-2	NA	CASSPTPLQYASNYGYTF	TGTGCCAGCAGTCCCACGCCCTTACAATATGCCTCCAACTATGGCTACACCTTC
many	TRBV7-9	TRBJ2-7	NA	CASSDLKYEQYF	TGTGCCAGCAGCGACCTGAAATACGAGCAGTACTTC
many	TRBV6-1	TRBJ1-5	TRBD1	CASTGYGQGTQPQHF	TGTGCCAGCACCGGATACGGACAGGGGACACAGCCCCAGCATTTT
many	TRBV4-2	TRBJ1-5	TRBD1	CASSVGQGRNQPQHF	TGTGCCAGCAGTGTGGGACAGGGTAGGAATCAGCCCCAGCATTTT
many	TRBV20-1	TRBJ1-5	NA	CSADPATSNQPQHF	TGCAGTGCCGACCCAGCGACGAGCAATCAGCCCCAGCATTTT
NA	TRBV12-3/TRBV12-4	TRBJ2-5	NA	CASSMKETQYF	TGTGCCAGCAGCATGAAAGAGACCCAGTACTTC
NA	TRBV18	TRBJ2-6	NA	CASAAGASGANVLTF	TGTGCCAGCGCGGCAGGGGCCTCTGGGGCCAACGTCCTGACTTTC
many	TRBV6-5	TRBJ2-2	NA	CASSYRTFANTGELFF	TGTGCCAGCAGTTACCGGACTTTCGCGAACACCGGGGAGCTGTTTTTT
many	TRBV4-1	TRBJ2-5	NA	CASSHSPRDGLRETQYF	TGCGCCAGCAGCCATTCCCCCCGGGACGGTCTTCGGGAGACCCAGTACTTC
many	TRBV5-1	TRBJ2-7	NA	CASSLASGRGYEQYF	TGCGCCAGCAGCTTGGCGTCTGGCAGGGGCTACGAGCAGTACTTC
many	TRBV6-2/TRBV6-3	TRBJ1-2	NA	CASSYAGAYGYTF	TGTGCCAGCAGTTATGCGGGGGCCTATGGCTACACCTTC
NA	TRBV30	TRBJ1-2	TRBD1	CAWSVRDRAYTF	TGTGCCTGGAGTGTCCGGGACAGGGCCTACACCTTC
many	TRBV28	TRBJ2-7	TRBD2	CASSPPPGGGPDEQYF	TGTGCCAGCAGTCCACCCCCCGGGGGGGGGCCGGACGAGCAGTACTTC